Detailed here is one TCR beta chain. Its target is not known. One end of the junction varies from germline; a read error may be responsible. Naive CD4+ cells had CD25+ Tregs removed. Findings and caveats of the study: Greatest tumor Treg TCR overlap was with tumor naive CD4+ cells.

Germline V gives CDR1 SGHRS, CDR2 YFSETQ. The CDR3 length is 16 residues. Full-length variable regions came from constant-region reverse primers plus semi-nested Nested Universal Primer A PCR. TCRdb re-called the 5' RACE reads through MiXCR, storing one row per CDR3 protein. There are about 50,000 distinct CDR3 sequences in the sample; roughly 28% occur only once, and roughly 2% lies in the top ten. This sequence joins TRBV5-1 and TRBJ2-5, with 10 positions matching TRBD2. Material for sequencing was naive CD4+ T cells sorted from blood. Subset defined: naive CD4+ T cells, CD4+CD45RA+CD25-. This sequence originates from a female donor with breast cancer. The CDR3 loop is CASSLALASGSETQYF. The CDR3 bases are TGCGCCAGCAGCTTGGCCTTGGCTAGCGGGAGTGAGACCCAGTACTTT.